The 3 T cell receptor beta chains below come from one sample, sequenced in a study of shared clonotypes between healthy human individuals. Only in-frame clones appear in the TCRdb table, and some are missing; sequencing was by immunoSEQ multiplex PCR. Of about 2.3 million clones listed, 85% to 95% are singletons. The sequenced sample was naive CD4+ T cells from PBMCs. The subset is: CD45RA+ positively selected. All receptors derive from a young man in good health. Some clones in this sample may be carry-over from other donors' samples.

This chain links TRBV18 with TRBJ2-7; 9 bases are shared with TRBD1. The CDR3 has 16 amino acids. The germline gives CDR1 KGHSH, CDR2 LQKENI. Trimming took 2 bases from V and 1 from J; bases not matched to a gene: 6. CDR3 protein: CASSPSWDRASYEQYF. CDR3 DNA: TGTGCCAGCTCACCAAGTTGGGACAGGGCGTCCTACGAGCAGTACTTC.

This clone was seen just once. The chain links TRBV4-2 to TRBJ2-2; D is ambiguous. The CDR3 loop spans 16 amino acids. Germline-derived CDR1 and CDR2 are LGHNA and YNFKEQ. Between the trimmed V and J ends, which lost 0 bases and 1 base, there was a span of 9 bases. CDR3 region: CASSQDWRLNTGELFF. DNA of the CDR3: TGTGCCAGCAGCCAAGATTGGCGACTGAACACCGGGGAGCTGTTTTTT.

This chain uses TRBV9 with TRBJ1-2; D not resolved. Trimming stripped 4 bases from V and 8 bases from J, with 21 bases between. The CDR3 spans 15 residues. Per germline, CDR1 SGDLS and CDR2 YYNGEE. The CDR3 bases are TGTGCCAGCAGCCCCGAGGTGAGTTTAGGAATCGGCTACACCTTC. Translation gives CASSPEVSLGIGYTF.